This T cell receptor beta chain was recorded in a study of T cells after yellow fever vaccination (dated by TCRdb to about 2019). Regarding the study in general: The SMART-Seq v4 Ultra Low Input RNA kit was used to prepare libraries from fractions with low cell numbers. Bulk TCR alpha and beta repertoires were sequenced longitudinally to track T-cell clones before and after primary and booster YFV17D yellow fever vaccination. The cohort comprised two healthy male donors, one aged 18 to 30 and one aged 30 to 39 years. Blood was drawn at multiple timepoints before and after primary and secondary immunization, with bulk PBMC replicates and cell subsets isolated. The study at large found these results: A small share of clonotypes occurred in both CD4 and CD8 compartments, likely arising from convergent recombination. Because only a couple of donors were included in the study, the extent to which the findings can be generalized is limited. Most clones expanded after primary vaccination were re-detected after the booster (almost 97% of CD4 and around 88% of CD8), suggesting broad memory maintenance. Computational filtering was required because FACS-sorted repertoires could contain abundant contaminating clonotypes from the bulk population. Compared with the primary T-cell response, the secondary T-cell response was weaker but faster, peaking on day 5 rather than day 15.

Taken with the paper, the label for treatment or condition translates to: live attenuated yellow fever vaccine strain. PBMCs were isolated from peripheral blood using a standard Ficoll-Paque protocol. Dynabeads CD4 and CD8 positive selection kits were used to isolate CD4 and CD8 T-cell fractions. TriZol was used to extract RNA from bulk PBMCs, from CD4 and CD8 fractions, and from dextramer-positive and dextramer-negative fractions. From its cysteine to its phenylalanine, the CDR3 spans 15 amino acids. Only CDR3 DNA remains: 45 bases, in frame from the first base. From V the trimming removes 3 bases and from J it removes 8 bases, while the gene matches leave 9 bases of the junction unaccounted for. According to the germline V gene, CDR1 reads KGHSH and CDR2 reads LQKENI. The sample holds a few counts of this clonotype. This clone's antigen is unknown. No base-level quality is on record; no much larger clone is a single base apart.

TCRdb lists the instrument as Illumina NovaSeq 6000. TCR cDNA was synthesized by 5'RACE template switching, through which a universal primer site and unique molecular identifiers were introduced. cDNA synthesis was primed from both the TCR alpha and TCR beta constant segments. Libraries were amplified in two PCR steps, with sample barcodes and sequencing adapters added in the second step. Sequencing of libraries was done on Illumina HiSeq 2500 (2x100 bp) or NovaSeq (2x150 bp). The authors' analysis ran thus. MIGEC was used to demultiplex reads and collapse the reads into UMI consensus sequences, and MiXCR was used for V(D)J alignment. Using edgeR on replicate PBMC samples, clonotypes were called vaccine-responding if FDR was below 0.01 and the log2 fold change was above 5 up to day 15. Each bulk clonotype was labeled CD4 or CD8 based on which sequenced repertoire, CD4 or CD8, contained the clonotype at higher abundance. TCRdb reprocessed the public reads (quality trimming at Q25 with fastp, clone calling with MiXCR) and kept in-frame beta chains. CDR3 protein duplicates are merged, each entry listing the most common genes and DNA. It is TCRdb's table, rather than the study itself, that gives the V and J calls and clone size. Counted in this sample were about 220,000 distinct CDR3 sequences; roughly 3% of them appeared once. Around 3% of the sample is in the top ten clones.

The sequence joins TRBV18 to TRBJ1-4, with 7 bases in between that match TRBD1. The sample here was CD4+ T cells sorted from PBMCs, taken 10 days after the yellow fever booster vaccination. This receptor was obtained from a man in his late teens or twenties who received the YFV17D yellow fever vaccine. The DNA is TGTGCCAGCTCACCGGACCGGGACAGATTGGAAAAACTGTTTTTT. The translation is CASSPDRDRLEKLFF.